This entry features one T cell receptor (beta chain) sequence. What antigen it recognizes has not been identified. No much larger clone exists at a distance of one base, and base qualities are not known. In the paper's terms, the time point label means: cells obtained before transplantation from donor or recipient. CD3+CD4+ and CD3+CD8+ populations were FACS-sorted from unstimulated pre-transplant donor and recipient cells taken from spleen or lymph nodes. Library generation was performed with the immunoSEQ multiplex PCR assay. For most patients, genomic DNA was isolated using the Qiagen DNeasy Blood and Tissue Kit and was shipped frozen to Adaptive Biotechnologies for TCR sequencing. For most patients, high-throughput TCR-beta CDR3 sequencing of genomic DNA was performed by Adaptive Biotechnologies. In the authors' own workflow: TCR sequencing data for roughly 17 patients were retrieved from Adaptive's ImmunoSEQ software; a few other patients were processed with MiXCR and VDJtools. CD4 versus CD8 sorting errors were corrected by removing sequences found in both subsets at a frequency ratio below 5:1. CDR3 nucleotide sequences shared by donor and recipient were removed because the origin of these sequences could not be assigned. Alloreactive clones required at least 2-fold expansion over unstimulated cells and minimum CFSE-low frequency of 0.002% (template counts) or 0.001% (read counts). Mappable clones were those detected in sequenced pre-transplant spleen, lymph node, or MLR CFSE-low populations of the donor or recipient. Cumulative frequency of alloreactive clones was calculated as a percentage of all sequences weighted by copy number. The immuneACCESS repertoire file appears here via TCRdb, limited to in-frame rearrangements. These files lack a portion of the clones; in checked studies, under half of the deficit traces to unresolved V genes, and the cause of the others is not known. That table gives V, J and clone size, and the DNA gave D and trimming. In this sample the table shows roughly 90,000 clones, about 90% of which occur a single time. Roughly 6% of the sample belongs to the ten largest clones.

These data belong to a study of graft-versus-host responses after intestinal transplantation (dated by TCRdb to the early 2020s). Regarding the study in general: The transplants that recipients received were multivisceral, liver-intestinal, or isolated intestinal. Anti-thymocyte globulin induction was given to all recipients, followed by maintenance tacrolimus and steroids for approximately 3 years. After intestinal transplantation, graft-versus-host and host-versus-graft alloreactive T cell clones were followed in the graft, circulation and bone marrow using bulk TCR-beta CDR3 sequencing. Alloreactive clones were identified by sequencing pre-transplant mixed lymphocyte reaction products and comparing them with unstimulated pre-transplant donor and recipient T cells. A cohort of roughly 25 intestinal transplant recipients, including one retransplant, was enrolled, and a few patients lacking pretransplant specimens were excluded. A peak of at least 4% donor T cells among recipient peripheral blood mononuclear cells was the definition used for donor T cell macrochimerism. Samples from three later patients were sequenced in-house on an Illumina MiSeq with MiXCR processing rather than by the commercial service.

Beyond this particular receptor, the publication reports: High GvH to HvG T cell clonal ratios were observed in the allografts of patients with donor T cell macrochimerism. The conclusions were limited by the relatively low number and heterogeneity of the intestinal transplant patients. GvH clones were detected in recipient bone marrow, and some appeared earlier in ileal mucosa or blood, consistent with an intestinal mucosal origin. Early after transplant, declines in HvG clones were associated with peak levels of circulating GvH clones.

The specimen was unstimulated CD8+ T cells sorted from spleen or lymph node cells, collected before intestinal transplant. The receptor comes from a human donor who received an intestinal transplant.

The nucleotides are TGTGCCAGCAGCCCCAGGGACAGCAAAAGTAACTATGGCTACACCTTC. This sequence encodes CASSPRDSKSNYGYTF. The chain couples TRBV7-6 to TRBJ1-2; 7 central bases correspond to TRBD1. CDR1 and CDR2 (SGHVS, FNYEAQ) derive from the germline V gene. Trimming accounts for 5 bases at V and 1 base at J, while the number of junction bases matched to no gene is 10. CDR3 length: 16 amino acids, cysteine to phenylalanine. Only the CDR3 portion is preserved as DNA: 48 bases, with reading frame beginning at the first base.